This T cell receptor (beta chain) is drawn from a study of shared clonotypes between healthy human individuals. Study-level findings and limits: As a rule, naive subsets had a larger estimated richness than memory subsets.

CDR1 and CDR2 from the germline V gene are SNHLY and FYNNEI. This CDR3 is built from 14 residues. Deletions cut 3 bases from V and 2 bases from J, with 11 bases between. The assay was immunoSEQ multiplex PCR, and TCRdb's table has in-frame clones only and misses some. The sample contains some 2,000,000 clones, about 95% of which appear only once. Cells designated naive CD8 were CD45RO-negative and were positively selected for CCR7, with terminally differentiated effector memory CD45RA+ cells excluded. Each of the donors was a healthy adult who was HIV-negative and had not had a recent acute infection or vaccination. On this clone: What it binds is unknown.

The source is a man between 18 and 35 years old in good health. This chain uses TRBV2 with TRBJ2-7; no definite D call. Sequencing used naive CD8+ T cells sorted from blood. CDR3: CASSDVGPPYEQYF. For the CDR3, the DNA is TGTGCCAGCAGTGATGTCGGCCCCCCCTACGAGCAGTACTTC.